The 11 T cell receptor beta chains below all came from one sample that was sequenced in a study of molecular identifiers for immune sequencing clone quantification. Using its own MiXCR run on the PCR reads, TCRdb lists one record per CDR3 protein. The table has roughly 630,000 distinct CDR3 sequences, less than 30% seen once. The sequenced material came from naive CD8+ T cells from blood, with Jurkat cell RNA spiked in. The subset denotes: FACS-sorted CD8+CD4-CCR7+CD45RA+ naive T cells. Receptors originate from a human donor in good health. Some libraries in this study had Jurkat cell RNA spiked in.

Note on this clonotype: Given a much more abundant clone one base away, this may be a read error. V usage is TRBV19 and J usage is TRBJ1-1; D is uncertain. Germline loops: CDR1 LNHDA, CDR2 SQIVND (reference sequence). This CDR3 comprises 12 residues. CDR3 DNA sequence: TGTGCCCGTAGTATCGGGAGATCTGGGGCTTTCTTT. This gives the protein CARSIGRSGAFF. Full variable domain (missing parts from reference TRBV19 and TRBJ1-1): DGGITQSPKYLFRKEGQNVTLSCEQNLNHDAMYWYRQDPGQGLRLIYYSQIVNDFQKGDIAEGYSVSREKKESFPLTVTSAQKNPTAFYLCARSIGRSGAFFGQGTRLTVV.

J is TRBJ1-6 and V is TRBV7-9; D is possibly TRBD1 (5 bases). This CDR3 has 14 amino acids. CDR1 is SEHNR and CDR2 is FQNEAQ in the germline V gene (reference sequence). V lost 5 bases, J lost 7 bases, and 12 bases lay in between. CDR3 coding DNA: TGTGCCAGCAGCGTCCGGGACCGAAATTCACCCCTCCACTTT. Translation: CASSVRDRNSPLHF.

The J gene is TRBJ2-7, the V gene TRBV7-9, with D unclear. The V gene's germline CDR1 is SEHNR and CDR2 FQNEAQ (reference sequence). The CDR3 covers 12 residues. The V and J ends lost 5 bases and 6 bases respectively, with 11 bases between them. CDR3: CASSVWKSEQYF. CDR3 coding DNA: TGTGCCAGCAGCGTGTGGAAGAGCGAGCAGTACTTC.

Regarding this clonotype: A read error may be the cause here, since a much bigger clone is one base away. The rearrangement links TRBV7-2 to TRBJ2-3; maybe TRBD2 (5 bases). CDR1 is SGHTA, CDR2 FQGNSA, per germline. This CDR3 has 15 residues. V shed 5 bases and J shed 0 bases, with 12 bases lying between them. The CDR3: CASSVGPGSTDTQYF. CDR3 nucleotide sequence: TGTGCCAGCAGCGTAGGCCCGGGAAGCACAGATACGCAGTATTTT.

This clonotype was observed many times. The chain recombines TRBV6-2 or TRBV6-3 with TRBJ2-1, with a tentative D call TRBD2 (5 bases). Germline V gives CDR1 MNHEY, CDR2 SVGEGT. V lost 5 bases to trimming and J lost 4 bases, with 9 bases between them. CDR3 length: 13 residues. The CDR3 sequence is CASSTEGYNEQFF. CDR3 coding DNA: TGTGCCAGCAGTACAGAGGGTTACAATGAGCAGTTCTTC.

This clonotype was seen many times. A read error may produce the germline difference seen at one junction end. The chain recombines TRBV29-1 with TRBJ2-7; a weak D match, TRBD2 (6 bases). The CDR3 extends over 13 amino acids. Germline lookup yields CDR1 SQVTM and CDR2 ANQGSEA. CDR3 loop: CSVTTEGSFEQYF. DNA for the CDR3: TGCAGCGTAACGACGGAGGGTTCCTTCGAGCAGTACTTC.

This clonotype was counted many times. The V and J genes are TRBV30 and TRBJ1-1; 8 bases match TRBD1. Germline V gene data show CDR1 as GTSNPN and CDR2 as SVGIG (reference sequence). Losses at the gene ends were 4 bases for V and 5 bases for J; bases not matched to a gene: 6. This CDR3 spans 13 amino acids. The CDR3, as DNA: TGTGCCTGGATCCAGGGGGCTGGGACTGAAGCTTTCTTT. Translated: CAWIQGAGTEAFF. The entire variable domain, with the rest obtained from reference TRBV30 and TRBJ1-1, is as follows: SQTIHQWPATLVQPVGSPLSLECTVEGTSNPNLYWYRQAAGRGLQLLFYSVGIGQISSEVPQNLSASRPQDRQFILSSKKLLLSDSGFYLCAWIQGAGTEAFFGQGTRLTVV.

This rearrangement joins TRBV4-3 to TRBJ2-2, with a weak D call TRBD1 (6 bases). The V gene's germline CDR1 is LGHNA and CDR2 YSLEER. The CDR3 is made up of 18 amino acids. The V and J ends lost 0 bases and 6 bases respectively, with 20 bases between them. Written as DNA, the CDR3 is TGCGCCAGCAGCCAAGATTATACGGTCAGGGGCGAAGCCGGGGAGCTGTTTTTT. Its protein is CASSQDYTVRGEAGELFF.

This clonotype was recorded a few times. The chain joins TRBV4-3 to TRBJ2-5; D unresolved. CDR3 length: 14 residues. The germline gives CDR1 LGHNA, CDR2 YSLEER. Trimming cost V 7 bases and J 4 bases, with 16 bases left between them. CDR3 sequence: CASNALGYAETQYF. CDR3 bases: TGCGCCAGCAATGCCCTAGGGTACGCAGAGACCCAGTACTTC.

This clonotype has a count of ten or more. The chain joins TRBV12-3 or TRBV12-4 to TRBJ2-3; no firm D call. The CDR3 spans 13 residues. V lost 7 bases to trimming and J lost 3 bases, with 11 bases between them. The CDR3 nucleotides are TGTGCCAGCACGCCCGCGACTACAGATACGCAGTATTTT. As protein: CASTPATTDTQYF.

This clonotype was seen more than once but under ten times. The CDR3 DNA sequence: TGTGCCAGCAGTAGGACAGGGAAGTACGAGCAGTACTTC. Translating gives CASSRTGKYEQYF. The chain is built from TRBV27 and TRBJ2-7; 8 bases line up with TRBD1. The CDR3 length is 13 residues. Germline CDR1 is MNHEY and CDR2 is SMNVEV (reference sequence). V was clipped by 5 bases and J by 4 bases; unmatched bases: 4.